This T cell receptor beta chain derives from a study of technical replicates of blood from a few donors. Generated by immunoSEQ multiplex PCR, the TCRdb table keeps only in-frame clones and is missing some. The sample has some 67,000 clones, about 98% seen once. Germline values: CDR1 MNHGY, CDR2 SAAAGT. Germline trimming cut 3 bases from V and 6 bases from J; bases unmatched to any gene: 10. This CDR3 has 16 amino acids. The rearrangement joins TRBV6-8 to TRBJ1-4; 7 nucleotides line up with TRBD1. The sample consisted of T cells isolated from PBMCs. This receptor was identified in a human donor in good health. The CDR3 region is CASSYQDRVKDEKLFF. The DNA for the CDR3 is TGTGCCAGCAGTTATCAAGACAGGGTGAAGGATGAAAAACTGTTTTTT.